The clone carrying this T cell receptor beta chain was observed a handful of times. The entry originates in a study of PD-L1 blockade in urothelial cancer. About the study: Male sex and bladder-origin urothelial cancer characterized about 90% of the 29 patients. Specimens of blood held a median count of 141,255 T cells.

Time point defined: pretreatment peripheral blood. Some clones are missing from TCRdb's copy, which holds only in-frame ones; the method was immunoSEQ multiplex PCR. The table includes over 35,000 clones, just under 85% detected once. This CDR3 comprises 12 residues. The gene calls are TRBV21-1 and TRBJ2-7; TRBD2 was called by the table and not checked on the DNA. TRBV21-1 is shown as a pseudogene. This TCR was sampled from a man aged 80 or over with urothelial cancer. The material was PBMCs, obtained around atezolizumab (anti-PD-L1) treatment. The chain's CDR3 is CASRNRRYEQYF. The DNA of the CDR3 is TGTGCCAGCAGGAACCGCCGGTACGAGCAGTACTTC.